This is a list of T cell receptor beta chains from one sample in a study of tumor-infiltrating lymphocytes in primary liver carcinoma. TCRdb passed the multiplex PCR reads through MiXCR, listing each CDR3 protein once. This table has about 130,000 distinct CDR3 sequences, around 64% appearing once. Material for sequencing was liver tumor tissue from sampling region 3. These TCRs come from a woman in her sixties or seventies with primary liver carcinoma and hepatitis B virus infection. The CDR3 runs from the conserved cysteine through the conserved F or W. The order of the fields is CDR3 length, J gene, D gene, clone size, V gene, CDR3 DNA, CDR3 protein. D genes are given only for firm matches. Size tells how often a clone was seen (once, few, many) or the class of an expanded clone, and some rows leave it out.

len: 14
j_gene: TRBJ2-2
d_gene: -
abundance: -
v_gene: TRBV11-2
CDR3nt: TGTGCCAGCAGCTTAGTGGGGGGCACCGGGGAGCTGCTTTTT
CDR3aa: CASSLVGGTGELLF

len: 12
j_gene: TRBJ1-2
d_gene: -
abundance: many
v_gene: TRBV6-1
CDR3nt: TGTGCCAGCGGGAGGGGTCCCTATGGCTACACCTTC
CDR3aa: CASGRGPYGYTF

len: 16
j_gene: TRBJ1-2
d_gene: -
abundance: -
v_gene: TRBV11-2
CDR3nt: TGTGCCAGCAGCCCCGGGACACCGGAGGGGTTATATGGCTACACCTTC
CDR3aa: CASSPGTPEGLYGYTF

len: 13
j_gene: TRBJ2-2
d_gene: -
abundance: -
v_gene: TRBV11-2
CDR3nt: TGTGCCAACAGACTAGATAGGACTGGGGAGCTGTTTTTT
CDR3aa: CANRLDRTGELFF

len: 17
j_gene: TRBJ1-4
d_gene: -
abundance: -
v_gene: TRBV7-9
CDR3nt: TGTGCCAGCAGCCCGTCCGGCTCTGTAGGGAGGGTGGAAAAACTGTTTTTT
CDR3aa: CASSPSGSVGRVEKLFF

len: 15
j_gene: TRBJ2-7
d_gene: TRBD1
abundance: -
v_gene: TRBV11-2
CDR3nt: TGTGCCAGCAGCCCCAACGGGACAGTCTCGAGGGAGCAGTACTTC
CDR3aa: CASSPNGTVSREQYF

len: 15
j_gene: TRBJ1-1
d_gene: -
abundance: -
v_gene: TRBV6-6
CDR3nt: TGTGTCATCAGTCAGACACTTGCGGGGAGAACTGAAGCTTTCTTT
CDR3aa: CVISQTLAGRTEAFF

len: 12
j_gene: TRBJ2-5
d_gene: -
abundance: many
v_gene: TRBV29-1
CDR3nt: TGCAGCGTTGAGCCAGGCTCGGAGACCCAGTACTTC
CDR3aa: CSVEPGSETQYF

len: 14
j_gene: TRBJ1-5
d_gene: -
abundance: few
v_gene: TRBV6-1
CDR3nt: TGTGCCAGCAGTGACCGGGCCAGCAATCAGCCCCAGCATTTT
CDR3aa: CASSDRASNQPQHF

len: 14
j_gene: TRBJ1-1
d_gene: -
abundance: few
v_gene: TRBV7-9
CDR3nt: TGTGCCAGCAGTTATGACAGGATGAACACTGAAGCTTTCTTT
CDR3aa: CASSYDRMNTEAFF

len: 16
j_gene: TRBJ2-3
d_gene: -
abundance: -
v_gene: TRBV24-1
CDR3nt: TGTGCCACCAGTATGTCGGGGGGAACTCGGACAGATACGCGGTATTTT
CDR3aa: CATSMSGGTRTDTRYF

len: 15
j_gene: TRBJ2-5
d_gene: -
abundance: -
v_gene: TRBV11-2
CDR3nt: TGTGCCAGCAGTGTCCAGGAGAGGGTTCGGGAGACCCAGTACTTC
CDR3aa: CASSVQERVRETQYF

len: 17
j_gene: TRBJ2-2
d_gene: -
abundance: -
v_gene: TRBV24-1
CDR3nt: TGTGCCACCAGTTCTCCTAAGACCCCTACAGAGACCGGGGGGCTGTTTTTT
CDR3aa: CATSSPKTPTETGGLFF

len: 17
j_gene: TRBJ2-5
d_gene: TRBD1
abundance: few
v_gene: TRBV7-9
CDR3nt: TGTGCCAGCAGCTTAGGTGGTTGGGACAGGGGCCAAGAGACCCAGTACTTC
CDR3aa: CASSLGGWDRGQETQYF

len: 16
j_gene: TRBJ2-3
d_gene: TRBD2
abundance: many
v_gene: TRBV7-8
CDR3nt: TGTGCCAGCAGCTCGCAAGCGGGAGTGTCCACAGATACGCAGTATTTT
CDR3aa: CASSSQAGVSTDTQYF

len: 17
j_gene: TRBJ1-2
d_gene: -
abundance: -
v_gene: TRBV11-2
CDR3nt: TGTGTCAGCAGCTTAGATCCGATCAGGGCGCTGCGCTATGGCTATACTTTC
CDR3aa: CVSSLDPIRALRYGYTF

len: 15
j_gene: TRBJ2-1
d_gene: TRBD2
abundance: -
v_gene: TRBV11-2
CDR3nt: TGTGCCAGCAGCTTAGAGTGCGGGAGTGTGATTGAGCAGTTCTTC
CDR3aa: CASSLECGSVIEQFF

len: 12
j_gene: TRBJ2-7
d_gene: -
abundance: many
v_gene: TRBV29-1
CDR3nt: TGCAGCGTTGAAGTCTCTGTCTACGAGCAGTACTTC
CDR3aa: CSVEVSVYEQYF

len: 17
j_gene: TRBJ1-2
d_gene: -
abundance: -
v_gene: TRBV11-2
CDR3nt: TGTACCAGCAGCTTAGATCCGATCAGGGCGCTGCACTATGGCTACACTTTC
CDR3aa: CTSSLDPIRALHYGYTF

len: 14
j_gene: TRBJ1-2
d_gene: -
abundance: many
v_gene: TRBV10-2
CDR3nt: TGCGCCAGCAGGCGAGACAGTACTAACTATGGCTACACCTTC
CDR3aa: CASRRDSTNYGYTF

len: 15
j_gene: TRBJ2-7
d_gene: -
abundance: -
v_gene: TRBV11-2
CDR3nt: TGTGACAGCAGCTTAGAGCGAGGGAGCGGGTACGAGCAGTACTTC
CDR3aa: CDSSLERGSGYEQYF

len: 14
j_gene: TRBJ2-7
d_gene: -
abundance: -
v_gene: TRBV28
CDR3nt: TGTGCCACCGTCAGAGGAATCCTACGGAACGAGCAGTACTTC
CDR3aa: CATVRGILRNEQYF

len: 15
j_gene: TRBJ2-1
d_gene: -
abundance: large
v_gene: TRBV11-2
CDR3nt: TGTGCCAGCAGCTTGCCGGGATTATGGGACAATGAGCAGTTCTTC
CDR3aa: CASSLPGLWDNEQFF

len: 15
j_gene: TRBJ2-2
d_gene: -
abundance: -
v_gene: TRBV7-9
CDR3nt: TGTGCCAGCAGCGCCTCGACCAGCGGAGGCGGGGAGCTGTGTTTT
CDR3aa: CASSASTSGGGELCF

len: 15
j_gene: TRBJ1-2
d_gene: -
abundance: -
v_gene: TRBV18
CDR3nt: TGTGCCAGCTCACCATCCGGGAACACTAACTATGGCTACACCTTC
CDR3aa: CASSPSGNTNYGYTF

len: 13
j_gene: TRBJ2-1
d_gene: -
abundance: -
v_gene: TRBV7-8
CDR3nt: TGTGCCAGCAGCTTGGGCTCTAACAATGAGCAGTTCTTC
CDR3aa: CASSLGSNNEQFF

len: 16
j_gene: TRBJ2-3
d_gene: TRBD1
abundance: few
v_gene: TRBV7-8
CDR3nt: TGTGCCAGCGGGGGAACACGGACAGGGGTATCAGATACGCAGTATTTT
CDR3aa: CASGGTRTGVSDTQYF

len: 14
j_gene: TRBJ2-4
d_gene: -
abundance: -
v_gene: TRBV21-1
CDR3nt: TGTGCCAAGACAGGGCGGCTGGCCAAAAACATTCAGTACTTC
CDR3aa: CAKTGRLAKNIQYF

len: 15
j_gene: TRBJ2-1
d_gene: -
abundance: -
v_gene: TRBV5-1
CDR3nt: TGCGCCAGCAGCTCAAGACTAGAGGTTTACAATGAGCAGTTCTTC
CDR3aa: CASSSRLEVYNEQFF

len: 17
j_gene: TRBJ2-3
d_gene: -
abundance: many
v_gene: TRBV29-1
CDR3nt: TGCAGCGTTGAAAACCTTCGACAGGGAGGTAGCACAGATACGCAGTATTTT
CDR3aa: CSVENLRQGGSTDTQYF

len: 14
j_gene: TRBJ2-5
d_gene: -
abundance: -
v_gene: TRBV6-5
CDR3nt: TGTGCCAGCAGTTACACCTGGACAAATGGGGTGTGGCACTTC
CDR3aa: CASSYTWTNGVWHF

len: 16
j_gene: TRBJ2-5
d_gene: TRBD1
abundance: -
v_gene: TRBV28
CDR3nt: TGTGCCAGCAGTTTCTCCGGGACAGGGAGAGGAGAGACCCAGTACTTC
CDR3aa: CASSFSGTGRGETQYF

len: 15
j_gene: TRBJ2-7
d_gene: TRBD1
abundance: once
v_gene: TRBV28
CDR3nt: TGTGCCAGCAATTTCCAACAGGGGTCTACCTACGAGCAGTACTTC
CDR3aa: CASNFQQGSTYEQYF

len: 12
j_gene: TRBJ1-1
d_gene: -
abundance: many
v_gene: TRBV6-6
CDR3nt: TGTGCCAGCAGTCAAACGGTAACTGAAGCTTTCTTT
CDR3aa: CASSQTVTEAFF

len: 11
j_gene: TRBJ2-5
d_gene: -
abundance: -
v_gene: TRBV29-1
CDR3nt: TGCAGCGTTTTATACCAAGAGACCCAGTACTTC
CDR3aa: CSVLYQETQYF

len: 14
j_gene: TRBJ2-5
d_gene: -
abundance: many
v_gene: TRBV12-3/TRBV12-4
CDR3nt: TGTGCCAGCAGTTTCGTCTCTACCGGAGAGACCCAGTACTTC
CDR3aa: CASSFVSTGETQYF

len: 14
j_gene: TRBJ2-1
d_gene: -
abundance: -
v_gene: TRBV29-1
CDR3nt: TGTAGCGTCCGCCTACGAGGCACCTACAATGAGCAGTTCTTC
CDR3aa: CSVRLRGTYNEQFF

len: 13
j_gene: TRBJ1-1
d_gene: -
abundance: once
v_gene: TRBV29-1
CDR3nt: TGCAGCATTCGGCGGGACCGGAACACTGGAGCTTTCTTT
CDR3aa: CSIRRDRNTGAFF

len: 10
j_gene: TRBJ2-3
d_gene: -
abundance: once
v_gene: TRBV10-1
CDR3nt: TGCGCCACAGCGGGAGATACGCAGTATTTT
CDR3aa: CATAGDTQYF

len: 18
j_gene: TRBJ2-5
d_gene: -
abundance: once
v_gene: TRBV28
CDR3nt: TGTGCCAGCAGTTTTAGGTTCGGGCCCAAGGTGGAGCAAGAGACCCAGTACTTC
CDR3aa: CASSFRFGPKVEQETQYF

len: 15
j_gene: TRBJ2-3
d_gene: TRBD2
abundance: -
v_gene: TRBV11-2
CDR3nt: TGTGCTAACAGACTAGAGGCGGGAGGCACAGACACGCAGTATTTT
CDR3aa: CANRLEAGGTDTQYF

len: 17
j_gene: TRBJ2-1
d_gene: -
abundance: many
v_gene: TRBV28
CDR3nt: TGTGCCAGCAGTTTAAGTTCGGGCCTAGCCCCCGGCAATGAGCAGTTCTTC
CDR3aa: CASSLSSGLAPGNEQFF

len: 17
j_gene: TRBJ2-1
d_gene: -
abundance: once
v_gene: TRBV6-1
CDR3nt: TGTGCCAGCAGTGAAATAGGGGTAGCGGAATCTTACAATGAGCAGTTCTTC
CDR3aa: CASSEIGVAESYNEQFF

len: 11
j_gene: TRBJ2-3
d_gene: -
abundance: -
v_gene: TRBV7-6
CDR3nt: TGTCCCAGCAGCTTACAAGATACGCAGTATTTT
CDR3aa: CPSSLQDTQYF

len: 12
j_gene: TRBJ1-2
d_gene: -
abundance: many
v_gene: TRBV30
CDR3nt: TGTGCCTGGAGTACAGCCGACTATGGCTACACCTTC
CDR3aa: CAWSTADYGYTF

len: 13
j_gene: TRBJ2-7
d_gene: -
abundance: -
v_gene: TRBV29-1
CDR3nt: TGCAGCGTTGTATACCGGGCTGGCTACGAACAGTACTTC
CDR3aa: CSVVYRAGYEQYF

len: 19
j_gene: TRBJ2-1
d_gene: TRBD2
abundance: -
v_gene: TRBV10-3
CDR3nt: TGTGCCATCAGTGAGTCGGCTACACCTAGGAGCGGGAGGATGAATGAGCAGTTCTTT
CDR3aa: CAISESATPRSGRMNEQFF

len: 14
j_gene: TRBJ1-1
d_gene: TRBD1
abundance: -
v_gene: TRBV20-1
CDR3nt: TGCAGTGCTAGCCAGGGGGCCCGGGGCACTGAAGCTTTCTTT
CDR3aa: CSASQGARGTEAFF

len: 15
j_gene: TRBJ1-6
d_gene: -
abundance: -
v_gene: TRBV11-2
CDR3nt: TGTGTCAGCAGCTTAGAGATAGGAGGCAATTCACCCCTCCACTTT
CDR3aa: CVSSLEIGGNSPLHF

len: 18
j_gene: TRBJ1-6
d_gene: -
abundance: -
v_gene: TRBV6-5
CDR3nt: TGTGCCAGCAGTTACCGAGCAGTGAGCCTCTCCTATACTTCACCCCTCCACTTT
CDR3aa: CASSYRAVSLSYTSPLHF

len: 12
j_gene: TRBJ2-7
d_gene: -
abundance: many
v_gene: TRBV30
CDR3nt: TGTGCCTGGAGAGTGAACTCCTACGAGCAGTACTTC
CDR3aa: CAWRVNSYEQYF

len: 16
j_gene: TRBJ1-5
d_gene: -
abundance: many
v_gene: TRBV5-4
CDR3nt: TGTGCCAGCAGCTTGGGGGCCCCAGGGTCAGGTCAGCCCCAGCATTTT
CDR3aa: CASSLGAPGSGQPQHF

len: 14
j_gene: TRBJ1-5
d_gene: -
abundance: few
v_gene: TRBV28
CDR3nt: TGTGCCAGCACCAGTAAGTTAGGTCATCAGCCCCAGCATTTT
CDR3aa: CASTSKLGHQPQHF

len: 16
j_gene: TRBJ2-7
d_gene: -
abundance: -
v_gene: TRBV6-5
CDR3nt: TGTGCCAGCAGTTACCGGCCTGAGGTCAGCTCTTACGAGCAGTACTTC
CDR3aa: CASSYRPEVSSYEQYF

len: 16
j_gene: TRBJ2-7
d_gene: TRBD2
abundance: -
v_gene: TRBV11-1
CDR3nt: TGTGCCAGCAGCACCCAGGTAGCGGGAGGCACCTACGAACAGTACTTC
CDR3aa: CASSTQVAGGTYEQYF

len: 15
j_gene: TRBJ1-1
d_gene: -
abundance: -
v_gene: TRBV11-2
CDR3nt: TGTGCCGGCAGCTTAGGGCTGGAGGTGAACACTGAAGCTTTCTTT
CDR3aa: CAGSLGLEVNTEAFF

len: 12
j_gene: TRBJ2-3
d_gene: -
abundance: -
v_gene: TRBV28
CDR3nt: TGTGCCAGCAGTCCAACCGCAGATACGCAGTATTTT
CDR3aa: CASSPTADTQYF

len: 16
j_gene: TRBJ1-4
d_gene: -
abundance: many
v_gene: TRBV5-6
CDR3nt: TGTGCCAGCAGCTTGCTAGGGGATGCAACTAATGAAAAACTGTTTTTT
CDR3aa: CASSLLGDATNEKLFF